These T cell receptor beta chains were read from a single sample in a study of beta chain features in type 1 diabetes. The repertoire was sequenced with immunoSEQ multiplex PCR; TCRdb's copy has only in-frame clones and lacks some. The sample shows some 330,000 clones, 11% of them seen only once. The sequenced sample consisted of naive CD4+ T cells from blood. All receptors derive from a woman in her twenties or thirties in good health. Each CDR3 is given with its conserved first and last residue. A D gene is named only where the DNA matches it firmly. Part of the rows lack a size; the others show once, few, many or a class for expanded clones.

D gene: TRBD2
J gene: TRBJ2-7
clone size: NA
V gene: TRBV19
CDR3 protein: CASSISRLAGAGSYEQYF
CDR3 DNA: TGTGCCAGTAGTATATCGCGACTAGCGGGAGCGGGCTCCTACGAGCAGTACTTC

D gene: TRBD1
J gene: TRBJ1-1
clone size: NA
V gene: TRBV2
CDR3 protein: CASSEFGTGDPEAFF
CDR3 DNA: TGTGCCAGCAGTGAATTTGGGACAGGTGACCCTGAAGCTTTCTTT

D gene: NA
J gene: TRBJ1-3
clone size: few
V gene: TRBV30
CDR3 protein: CAWRKAEAVNSGNTIYF
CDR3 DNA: TGTGCCTGGAGGAAGGCGGAGGCGGTCAACTCTGGAAACACCATATATTTT

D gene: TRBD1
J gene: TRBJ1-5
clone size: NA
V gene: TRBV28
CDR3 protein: CASSLPHRGYQPQHF
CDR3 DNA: TGTGCCAGCAGTTTACCGCACAGGGGGTATCAGCCCCAGCATTTT

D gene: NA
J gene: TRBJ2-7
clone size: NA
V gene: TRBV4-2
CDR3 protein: CASSQDRLADYYEQYF
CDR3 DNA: TGTGCCAGCAGCCAAGATCGGCTAGCTGACTACTACGAGCAGTACTTC

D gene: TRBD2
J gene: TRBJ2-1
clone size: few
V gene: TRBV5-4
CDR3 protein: CASSPSGSSYNEQFF
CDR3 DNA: TGTGCCAGCAGCCCAAGCGGGAGCTCCTACAATGAGCAGTTCTTC

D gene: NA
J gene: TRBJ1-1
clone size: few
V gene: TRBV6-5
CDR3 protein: CASSLQLGRTEAFF
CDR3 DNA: TGTGCCAGCAGTCTACAGTTAGGTAGAACTGAAGCTTTCTTT

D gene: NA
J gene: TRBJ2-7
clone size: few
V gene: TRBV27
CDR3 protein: CASTGSGSEQYF
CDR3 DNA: TGTGCCAGCACGGGGTCGGGGAGCGAGCAGTACTTC

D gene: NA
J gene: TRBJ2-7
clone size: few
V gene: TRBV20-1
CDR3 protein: CSAPDYEQYF
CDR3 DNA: TGCAGTGCTCCAGACTACGAGCAGTACTTC

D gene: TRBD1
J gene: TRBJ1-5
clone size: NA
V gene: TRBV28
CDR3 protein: CASRGQGNQPQHF
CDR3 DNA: TGTGCCAGCAGGGGACAGGGCAATCAGCCCCAGCATTTT

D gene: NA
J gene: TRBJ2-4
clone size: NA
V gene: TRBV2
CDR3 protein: CASSEGREKNIQYF
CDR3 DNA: TGTGCCAGCAGTGAAGGACGGGAGAAAAACATTCAGTACTTC

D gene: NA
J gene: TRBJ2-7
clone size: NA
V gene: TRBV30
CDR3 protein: CAWSVLSYGAYEQYF
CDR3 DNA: TGTGCCTGGAGTGTACTAAGTTACGGCGCCTACGAGCAGTACTTC

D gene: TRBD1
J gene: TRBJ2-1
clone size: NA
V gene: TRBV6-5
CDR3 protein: CASSRDRVSYEQFF
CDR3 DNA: TGTGCCAGCAGCCGGGACAGGGTTAGCTATGAGCAGTTCTTC

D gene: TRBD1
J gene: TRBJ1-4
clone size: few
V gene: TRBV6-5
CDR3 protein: CASSYQTTGSNEKLFF
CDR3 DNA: TGTGCCAGCAGTTACCAGACGACAGGGTCTAATGAAAAACTGTTTTTT

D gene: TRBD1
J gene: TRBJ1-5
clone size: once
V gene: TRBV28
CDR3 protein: CASRIGTVNQPQHF
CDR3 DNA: TGTGCCAGCAGGATCGGGACAGTCAATCAGCCCCAGCATTTT

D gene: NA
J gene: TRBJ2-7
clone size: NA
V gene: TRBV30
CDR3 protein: CAWRGSVYEQYF
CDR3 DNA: TGTGCCTGGAGGGGTAGCGTTTACGAGCAGTACTTC

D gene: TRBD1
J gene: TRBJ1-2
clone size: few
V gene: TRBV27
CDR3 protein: CASSSQGEVLYGYTF
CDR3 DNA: TGTGCCAGCAGTTCGCAGGGGGAGGTCCTCTATGGCTACACCTTC

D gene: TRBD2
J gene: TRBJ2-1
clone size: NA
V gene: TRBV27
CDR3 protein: CASSFGSGGSYNEQFF
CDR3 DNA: TGTGCCAGCAGTTTTGGGTCGGGCGGGAGCTACAATGAGCAGTTCTTC

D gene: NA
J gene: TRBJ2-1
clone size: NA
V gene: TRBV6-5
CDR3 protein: CASSYQTGYYEQFF
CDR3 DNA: TGTGCCAGCAGTTACCAGACAGGTTATTATGAGCAGTTCTTC

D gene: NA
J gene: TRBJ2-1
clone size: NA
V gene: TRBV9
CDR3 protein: CASSERSGGGPYNEQFF
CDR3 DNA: TGTGCCAGCAGCGAGAGGTCCGGCGGGGGCCCATACAATGAGCAGTTCTTC

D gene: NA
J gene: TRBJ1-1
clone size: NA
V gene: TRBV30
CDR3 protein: CAWSIGISAFF
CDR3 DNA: TGTGCCTGGAGTATCGGGATTAGCGCTTTCTTT

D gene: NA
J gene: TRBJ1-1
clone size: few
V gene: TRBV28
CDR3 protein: CASSLMARVNTEAFF
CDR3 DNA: TGTGCCAGCAGTTTAATGGCCAGGGTGAACACTGAAGCTTTCTTT

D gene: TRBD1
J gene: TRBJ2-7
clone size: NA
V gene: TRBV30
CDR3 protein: CAWSPPRDRDSIGQYF
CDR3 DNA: TGTGCCTGGAGTCCGCCCCGGGACAGGGATTCTATAGGGCAGTACTTC

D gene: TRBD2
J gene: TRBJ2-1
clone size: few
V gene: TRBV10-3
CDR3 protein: CAISALAGGEQFF
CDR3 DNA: TGTGCCATCAGTGCTCTAGCGGGAGGGGAGCAGTTCTTC

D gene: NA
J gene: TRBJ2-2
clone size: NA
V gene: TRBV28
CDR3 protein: CASSRRSSDTGELFF
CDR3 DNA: TGTGCCAGCAGTCGCCGGAGTTCGGACACCGGGGAGCTGTTTTTT

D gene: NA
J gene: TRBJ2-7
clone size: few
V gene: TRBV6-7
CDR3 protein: CASRPSGVYEQYF
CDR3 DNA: TGTGCCAGCAGGCCCTCCGGGGTCTACGAGCAGTACTTC

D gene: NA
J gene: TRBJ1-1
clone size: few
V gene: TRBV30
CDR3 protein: CAWSVGGGPETEAFF
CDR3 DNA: TGTGCCTGGAGTGTAGGCGGGGGGCCGGAGACTGAAGCTTTCTTT

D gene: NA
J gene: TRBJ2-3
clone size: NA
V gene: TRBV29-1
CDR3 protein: CSVGDSTDTQYF
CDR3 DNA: TGCAGCGTTGGCGATAGCACAGATACGCAGTATTTT

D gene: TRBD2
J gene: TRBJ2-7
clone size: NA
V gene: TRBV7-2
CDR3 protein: CASSSSSGSVYEQYF
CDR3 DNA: TGTGCCAGCAGCTCCTCTAGCGGGAGTGTCTACGAGCAGTACTTC

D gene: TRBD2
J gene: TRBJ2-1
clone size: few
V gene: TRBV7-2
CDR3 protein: CASSLVPSGYNEQFF
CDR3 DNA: TGTGCCAGCAGCTTAGTACCTAGCGGATACAATGAGCAGTTCTTC

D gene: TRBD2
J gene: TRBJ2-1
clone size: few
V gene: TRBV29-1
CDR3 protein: CSVALAVYNEQFF
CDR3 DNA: TGCAGCGTTGCACTAGCGGTCTACAATGAGCAGTTCTTC

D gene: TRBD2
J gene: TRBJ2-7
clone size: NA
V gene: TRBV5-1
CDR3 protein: CASSLEPVQGSRAGQRFSYEQYF
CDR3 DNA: TGCGCCAGCAGCTTGGAACCGGTTCAGGGAAGCCGAGCGGGGCAAAGGTTCTCCTACGAGCAGTACTTC

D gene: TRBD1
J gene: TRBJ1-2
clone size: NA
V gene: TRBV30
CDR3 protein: CAWSAPQGAGVGYTF
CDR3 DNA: TGTGCCTGGAGTGCCCCACAGGGGGCTGGAGTTGGCTACACCTTC

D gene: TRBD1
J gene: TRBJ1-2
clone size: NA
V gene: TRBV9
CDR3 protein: CASSAYSGTVYGYTF
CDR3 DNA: TGTGCCAGCAGCGCGTATTCCGGGACAGTCTATGGCTACACCTTC

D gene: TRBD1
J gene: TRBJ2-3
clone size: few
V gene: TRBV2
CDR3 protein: CASRPGQGNTDTQYF
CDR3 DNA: TGTGCCAGCAGGCCGGGACAGGGTAACACAGATACGCAGTATTTT

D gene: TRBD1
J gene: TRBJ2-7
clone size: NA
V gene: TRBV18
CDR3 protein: CASSPGQGTYEQYF
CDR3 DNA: TGTGCCAGCTCACCCGGACAGGGAACCTACGAGCAGTACTTC

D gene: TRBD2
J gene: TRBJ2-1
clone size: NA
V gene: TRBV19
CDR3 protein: CASRKLAVRYNEQFF
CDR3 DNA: TGTGCCAGTAGGAAACTAGCGGTCCGCTACAATGAGCAGTTCTTC

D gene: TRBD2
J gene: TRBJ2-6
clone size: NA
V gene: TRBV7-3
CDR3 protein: CASSLPSGVSGANVLTF
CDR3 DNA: TGTGCCAGCAGCCTGCCTAGCGGAGTATCTGGGGCCAACGTCCTGACTTTC

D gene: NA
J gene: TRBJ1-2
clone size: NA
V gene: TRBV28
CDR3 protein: CATGDSASGYTF
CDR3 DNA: TGTGCCACTGGAGACAGTGCGAGTGGCTACACCTTC